This TCR beta chain emerged from a study of blood T cell repertoires in COVID-19. Per germline, CDR1 KGHDR and CDR2 SFDVKD. The V gene end was trimmed by 3 bases and the J gene end by 0 bases; junction bases not matched to a gene: 9. The CDR3 sequence is 18 residues long. Generated by immunoSEQ multiplex PCR, the TCRdb table keeps only in-frame clones and is missing some. The repertoire holds about 200,000 clones, 80% to 90% seen once, with roughly 2% in the top ten. The chain is built from TRBV24-1 and TRBJ2-1, with 8 bases matching TRBD2. Sequencing used peripheral blood. This TCR derives from a woman aged 50 to 65 with acute or convalescent COVID-19. CDR3 nucleotides: TGTGCCACCAGTGATCCCAAGCGGGGGCTCTCCTCCTACAATGAGCAGTTCTTC. Residues: CATSDPKRGLSSYNEQFF.